This T cell receptor beta chain was identified in a study of T cell repertoires in aging, cancer and after chemotherapy. Broader study findings: In cancer patients, declining TCR diversity with age involved lost richness and lost evenness. Untreated cancer patients had significantly lower blood TCR diversity than age-matched healthy donors.

Rearranged V-D-J TRB sequences were amplified with a mixed TRB-A/B primer pool. MiXCR was run by TCRdb on the multiplex PCR reads, yielding one entry per CDR3 protein. The repertoire holds about 3,800 distinct CDR3 sequences, with around 30% as singletons. Points on this clonotype: The antigen is unknown.

The CDR3 extends over 15 amino acids. CDR1 KGHSH and CDR2 LQKENI come from the germline V gene. The trim removed 4 bases at V and 7 bases at J, leaving 8 bases unmatched. Peripheral blood genomic DNA, not sorted cells or RNA, was the template. The chain combines TRBV18 with TRBJ1-3, with TRBD1 identical over 9 bases. This TCR derives from a human donor with a solid tumor. What was sequenced was blood. The CDR3 spells CASSLDRGRGNTIYF. In DNA, the CDR3 is TGTGCCAGCTCACTGGACAGGGGAAGAGGGAACACCATATATTTT.